These T cell receptor beta chains were read from a single sample in a study of cytomegalovirus exposure and HLA in healthy donors. Clones were read by immunoSEQ multiplex PCR, and TCRdb kept only the in-frame ones, dropping some. The data hold about 150,000 clones, with 75% to 85% observed a single time. Sequencing used PBMCs. These receptors were taken from a man between 45 and 60 years old in good health and CMV-seropositive. The CDR3 runs from the conserved cysteine through the conserved F or W. Fields, in order: D gene, J gene, clone size, V gene, CDR3 DNA, CDR3 protein. A D gene is named only where the DNA matches it firmly. Some rows have no size entry. The others give once, few or many, or a class for an expanded clone.

- TRBJ1-4 - TRBV5-1 TGCGCCAGCAGCTCCCTTAGGGCAGGGGAAGGAAAACTGTTTTTT CASSSLRAGEGKLFF
- TRBJ1-4 - TRBV6-1 TGTGCCAGCAGCGTAGAGGGGGTTAGCCTGTTTTTT CASSVEGVSLFF
- TRBJ1-1 - TRBV5-1 TGCGCCAGCAGCTTGGAGCCCAGGCAGTCGAGCACTGAAGCTTTCTTT CASSLEPRQSSTEAFF
- TRBJ1-6 - TRBV5-6 TGTGCCAGCAGCTTGGTAGCAGGAGGGAATTCACCCCTCCACTTT CASSLVAGGNSPLHF
- TRBJ1-1 - TRBV18 TGTGCCAGCTCTCACAGGGAGAGTGAAGCTTTCTTT CASSHRESEAFF
- TRBJ2-1 - TRBV27 TGTGCCAGCAGTCTCGAATGGAGCTCCTACAATGAGCAGTTCTTC CASSLEWSSYNEQFF
TRBD1 TRBJ1-1 - TRBV2 TGTGCCAGCAGAATGCCGACAGGGTCTGTGTCTGAAGCTTTCTTT CASRMPTGSVSEAFF
- TRBJ2-3 - TRBV6-5 TGTGCCAGCAGTTACCAACTGGGAGCGGATACGCAGTATTTT CASSYQLGADTQYF
TRBD1 TRBJ2-7 - TRBV19 TGTGCCAGTAGTAGCGGGACAGGGGATTACGAGCAGTACTTC CASSSGTGDYEQYF
- TRBJ2-1 - TRBV5-1 TGCGCCAGCAGGACCCGACTAGTTTTCGATGAGCAGTTCTTC CASRTRLVFDEQFF
TRBD1 TRBJ2-1 - TRBV30 TGTGCCTGGTGGACAGGAAGCTCCTACAATGAGCAGTTCTTC CAWWTGSSYNEQFF
TRBD1 TRBJ2-5 - TRBV6-5 TGTGCCAGCAGTTCCCTAAAACAGGGGCTGGGGACCCAGTACTTC CASSSLKQGLGTQYF
- TRBJ2-2 few TRBV13 TGTGCCAGCAGCGGAACTAGCCTGGGAGAAGTTACCGGGGAGCTGTTTTTT CASSGTSLGEVTGELFF
- TRBJ2-7 - TRBV19 TGTGCCAGTAGTATAGGGGCCGCCTACGAGCAGTACTTC CASSIGAAYEQYF
TRBD1 TRBJ2-1 few TRBV29-1 TGCAGCGTTGAATTTTTGGGACAGGGCTCCTACAATGAGCAGTTCTTC CSVEFLGQGSYNEQFF
TRBD1 TRBJ1-3 - TRBV19 TGTGCCAGTAGTAGGACAGGCACTGGAAACACCATATATTTT CASSRTGTGNTIYF
- TRBJ1-4 - TRBV9 TGTGCCAGCAGCGTCGACAGCCTTAATGAAAAACTGTTTTTT CASSVDSLNEKLFF
TRBD1 TRBJ2-2 - TRBV28 TGTGCCAGCCGACAGGGGGGGACCGGGGAGCTGTTTTTT CASRQGGTGELFF
- TRBJ2-1 - TRBV6-5 TGTGCCAGCAGTTACTCAGGGGGCTCCTACAATGAGCAGTTCTTC CASSYSGGSYNEQFF
- TRBJ1-2 - TRBV10-3 TGTGCCAGCAGCGACACGAACTATGGCTACACCTTC CASSDTNYGYTF
TRBD1 TRBJ1-3 - TRBV25-1 TGTGCCAGCAGCGCGACAGGGGAAGGAAACACCATATATTTT CASSATGEGNTIYF
TRBD1 TRBJ1-6 - TRBV5-6 TGTGCCAGCAGCTTGGGACAGGGGAGGAGATCACCCCTCCACTTT CASSLGQGRRSPLHF
- TRBJ2-4 - TRBV7-2 TGTGCCAGCAGCGAAGGAGGCGGAAGCAAAAACATTCAGTACTTC CASSEGGGSKNIQYF
- TRBJ1-2 - TRBV7-8 TGTGCCAGCAGCTCCGTCCCGGGGGGAAACTATGGCTACACCTTC CASSSVPGGNYGYTF
- TRBJ2-7 - TRBV2 TGTGCCAGCAGTGAAGACAGGGTGGCCTACGAGCAGTACTTC CASSEDRVAYEQYF
TRBD2 TRBJ2-2 - TRBV19 TGTGCCAGTAGTAGGGGACTAGTTAACACCGGGGAGCTGTTTTTT CASSRGLVNTGELFF
- TRBJ1-6 - TRBV7-9 TGTGCCAGCAGCCGGATGGCGGATTCACCCCTCCACTTT CASSRMADSPLHF
TRBD2 TRBJ2-1 few TRBV29-1 TGCAGCGTATCCATGACTAGCGGGCCGGTCAATGAGCAGTTCTTC CSVSMTSGPVNEQFF
- TRBJ2-3 - TRBV27 TGTGCCAGCAGTTCAGCAGCGGGTACTAGCACAGATACGCAGTATTTT CASSSAAGTSTDTQYF
TRBD1 TRBJ1-2 few TRBV7-9 TGTGCCAGCAGTTTAGGACAGGGAGCCTACACCTTC CASSLGQGAYTF
- TRBJ2-7 few TRBV6-1 TGTGCCAGCAGTGAAGCGTTCCAGGACTACGAGCAGTACTTC CASSEAFQDYEQYF
- TRBJ1-4 once TRBV29-1 TGCAGCGTTGCCAGCGCAACTAATGAAAAACTGTTTTTT CSVASATNEKLFF
- TRBJ1-5 few TRBV21-1 TGTGCCAGCAGCAACGGGGACACCAATAGCAATCAGCCCCAGCATTTT CASSNGDTNSNQPQHF
TRBD2 TRBJ2-3 - TRBV15 TGTGCCACCAGCAGACTAGCGGCAGAGAGCACAGATACGCAGTATTTT CATSRLAAESTDTQYF
TRBD2 TRBJ2-7 - TRBV28 TGTGCCAGCAAGCTAGCGGGAGATTACGAGCAGTACTTC CASKLAGDYEQYF
TRBD2 TRBJ2-7 - TRBV11-2 TGTGCCAGCAGCTTAGCTGGACTAGCGGAGTTTTACGAGCAGTACTTC CASSLAGLAEFYEQYF
TRBD2 TRBJ2-7 few TRBV6-5 TGTGCCAGCAGCCCCATAGCGGGCGAGCAGTACTTC CASSPIAGEQYF
- TRBJ1-5 few TRBV29-1 TGCAGCGTGGGGGGGCAGGATGGTCGGCCCCAGCATTTT CSVGGQDGRPQHF
TRBD1 TRBJ1-3 - TRBV15 TGTGCCGCCAGCAGTAACTTGGGACAGGGGGCCCCCGGCAGTGGAAACACCATATATTTT CAASSNLGQGAPGSGNTIYF
- TRBJ2-2 few TRBV7-2 TGTGCCAGCAGATCTACAGCGAACACCGGGGAGCTGTTTTTT CASRSTANTGELFF
- TRBJ1-3 - TRBV6-1 TGTGCCAGCAGTGCGACAGACACTGGAAACACCATATATTTT CASSATDTGNTIYF
TRBD1 TRBJ2-3 few TRBV7-9 TGTGCCAGCAGCCGATGGACAGGTTCTCCCGATACGCAGTATTTT CASSRWTGSPDTQYF
- TRBJ2-7 - TRBV18 TGTGCCAGCTCACCAACCGAGATAGGAGGCGAGCAGTACTTC CASSPTEIGGEQYF
TRBD1 TRBJ2-3 - TRBV7-2 TGTGCCAGCAGCAGCCCAACAGGGGGCGTTTATACGCAGTATTTT CASSSPTGGVYTQYF
TRBD2 TRBJ2-2 - TRBV9 TGTGCCAGCAGCGACAGGAGTAGCGGGTACACCGGGGAGCTGTTTTTT CASSDRSSGYTGELFF
- TRBJ1-5 - TRBV27 TGTGCCAGCCCTTATAAGAGTACGGACAGTAAAAATCAGCCCCAGCATTTT CASPYKSTDSKNQPQHF
- TRBJ2-3 few TRBV7-9 TGTGCCAGCAGCTTAACCGGGGGCACAGATACGCAGTATTTT CASSLTGGTDTQYF
- TRBJ1-1 - TRBV10-1 TGCGCCAGCAGTGACGGTGGGAACACTGAAGCTTTCTTT CASSDGGNTEAFF
TRBD1 TRBJ1-2 - TRBV10-3 TGTGCCATCAGTCCGGGACAGCCGCCTTATGGCTACACCTTC CAISPGQPPYGYTF
- TRBJ1-2 - TRBV27 TGTGCCAGCAGTTTGGGAGGCGGCTATGGCTACACCTTC CASSLGGGYGYTF
- TRBJ2-7 few TRBV21-1 TGTGCCAGCAGCAAAGGCAGCGCGGGAGGCCGCGAGCAGTACTTC CASSKGSAGGREQYF
TRBD2 TRBJ2-1 - TRBV10-1 TGCGCCAGCAGTGGGGGGACTAGCGGGAAGTTAACCTACAATGAGCAGTTCTTC CASSGGTSGKLTYNEQFF
TRBD2 TRBJ2-3 - TRBV5-8 TGTGCCAGCGGTTTCATAGCGGGAGTAAAGACAGATACGCAGTATTTT CASGFIAGVKTDTQYF
TRBD2 TRBJ2-3 few TRBV5-6 TGTGCCAGCAGCAGACTAGCGGAAGGTTATATAGATACGCAGTATTTT CASSRLAEGYIDTQYF
- TRBJ2-3 - TRBV5-4 TGTGCCAGCAGCTGGCAGGTTGGCACAGATACGCAGTATTTT CASSWQVGTDTQYF
- TRBJ2-7 - TRBV5-6 TGTGCCAGCAGCGGCAACTACGAGCAGTACTTC CASSGNYEQYF
TRBD2 TRBJ2-7 - TRBV6-1 TGTGCCAGCAGTGCGCGGACTAGCGGGAGTGGTTCCTACGAGCAGTACTTC CASSARTSGSGSYEQYF
TRBD1 TRBJ2-7 few TRBV9 TGTGCCAGCAGCGCAGGACAGGGGGTGAACTACGAGCAGTACTTC CASSAGQGVNYEQYF